Following are 9 T cell receptor beta chains from one sample sequenced in a study of cytomegalovirus exposure and HLA in healthy donors. Use of 60 Vbeta and 13 Jbeta primers characterized the PCR. The repertoire was sequenced with immunoSEQ multiplex PCR; TCRdb's copy has only in-frame clones and lacks some. The sample contains 150,000 to 200,000 clones, about 80% of which appear only once. Sample: PBMCs. These receptors came from a man in his late teens or twenties in good health and CMV-seropositive.

The rearrangement uses TRBV16 and TRBJ2-7, with D maybe TRBD2 (5 bases). Germline V gene sequence: CDR1 KGHSY, CDR2 FQNENV. V was trimmed by 2 bases and J by 4 bases, leaving 6 bases between them. The CDR3 is made up of 12 amino acids. The DNA of the CDR3 is TGTGCCAGCAGCCAAGGAGGATACGAGCAGTACTTC. Residues: CASSQGGYEQYF.

The chain carries TRBV12-2 and TRBJ2-7; the DNA was not compared with TRBD2, the D call given in the table. TRBV12-2 is recorded as a pseudogene. The CDR3 spans 16 residues. Written as DNA, the CDR3 is TGTGCAAGTCGCTTAGCTAGGCTAGCGGGGACATACGAGCAGTACTTC. It codes for CASRLARLAGTYEQYF.

The genes are TRBV9 and TRBJ1-4; 7 positions match TRBD1. V gave up 0 bases and J gave up 8 bases; unmatched junction bases: 7. In germline, CDR1 is SGDLS, CDR2 YYNGEE. The length of the CDR3 is 15 residues. The CDR3 DNA sequence: TGTGCCAGCAGCGTAGGAGGGGGCCCGGAAGAAAAACTGTTTTTT. The encoded protein is CASSVGGGPEEKLFF. The variable domain in full, completed from reference TRBV9 and TRBJ1-4, reads DSGVTQTPKHLITATGQRVTLRCSPRSGDLSVYWYQQSLDQGLQFLIQYYNGEERAKGNILERFSAQQFPDLHSELNLSSLELGDSALYFCASSVGGGPEEKLFFGSGTQLSVL.

The chain carries TRBV18 and TRBJ2-1, with 9 bases matching TRBD2. Germline CDR1 and CDR2: KGHSH and LQKENI. CDR3 length: 20 amino acids. Trimming cost V 3 bases and J 0 bases; bases outside gene matches: 15. CDR3 DNA: TGTGCCAGCTCACCGGTTGAGGTAGCGGGAGCGAGTCGCTCCTACAATGAGCAGTTCTTC. Protein: CASSPVEVAGASRSYNEQFF.

The chain recombines TRBV5-1 with TRBJ2-2; D might be TRBD2 (7 bases). CDR1 and CDR2 (germline): SGHRS, YFSETQ. This CDR3 region has 15 residues. V lost 0 bases and J lost 6, with 12 bases in between. The chain's CDR3 is CASSLEWGGPGELFF. The CDR3 DNA follows: TGCGCCAGCAGCTTGGAGTGGGGGGGGCCCGGGGAGCTGTTTTTT.

The CDR3 reads CASKGAHQLFF. The CDR3 DNA is TGTGCCAGCAAGGGGGCGCATCAGCTGTTCTTC. V is TRBV9 and J is TRBJ2-1; 7 bases line up with TRBD1. V trimming: 6 bases; J trimming: 15 bases; junction bases outside the gene matches: 9. This CDR3 region has 11 residues. In germline, CDR1 is SGDLS, CDR2 YYNGEE.

The chain combines TRBV6-6 with TRBJ1-2, with TRBD1 identical over 7 bases. CDR1 MNHNY and CDR2 SVGAGI come from the germline V gene (reference sequence). J gave up 2 bases and V 5 bases, and 8 bases lay outside the gene matches. The CDR3 is made up of 15 amino acids. The CDR3 loop is CASSPRDSTNYGYTF. CDR3 nucleotide sequence: TGTGCCAGCAGTCCCCGGGACAGCACAAACTATGGCTACACCTTC.

V usage is TRBV28 and J usage is TRBJ1-5; the D gene is possibly TRBD1 (5 bases). This CDR3 has 16 residues. Trimming shortened V by 3 bases and J by 4 bases, and 16 bases separated the two germline ends. Germline-derived CDR1 and CDR2 are MDHEN and SYDVKM. The chain's CDR3 is CASSFYGGFGNQPQHF. The CDR3 DNA reads as TGTGCCAGCAGTTTCTATGGGGGGTTCGGGAATCAGCCCCAGCATTTT.

The gene calls are TRBV23-1 and TRBJ2-1; weak D call: TRBD1 (5 bases). TRBV23-1 is placed among ORFs of uncertain function. Trimming cost V 0 bases and J 3 bases, with 9 bases left between them. The CDR3 extends over 15 amino acids. This chain's CDR3 is CASSQSTDNYNEQFF. The CDR3 nucleotides are TGCGCCAGCAGTCAATCTACGGACAACTACAATGAGCAGTTCTTC.